This entry lists 17 T cell receptor beta chains sequenced from one sample in a study of OX40 agonist ivuxolimab in advanced cancers. The repertoire was sequenced with immunoSEQ multiplex PCR; TCRdb's copy has only in-frame clones and lacks some. Of about 110,000 clones detected, about 92% appear once; the ten largest clones hold less than 0.35%. Here the sequenced sample was CD4+ or CD8+ T cells sorted from blood, taken in a trial of the OX40 agonist ivuxolimab. The receptors here all came from an adult with an advanced solid tumor such as melanoma, head and neck, liver or kidney cancer.

The chain employs TRBV6-5 and TRBJ1-1; no clear D. The ends were cut back, 1 base at V and 0 bases at J, with 12 bases in the middle. The CDR3 sequence is 16 residues long. Germline V gene data show CDR1 as MNHEY and CDR2 as SVGAGI. CDR3 nucleotide sequence: TGTGCCAGCAGTTACTATTCAGGTGACATGAACACTGAAGCTTTCTTT. Protein sequence: CASSYYSGDMNTEAFF.

This chain joins TRBV11-2 and TRBJ2-2, with 8 bases lining up with TRBD2. Germline trimming cut 2 bases from V and 3 bases from J; bases unmatched to any gene: 5. Germline CDR1 SGHAT, CDR2 FQNNGV. The CDR3 is made up of 16 amino acids. CDR3 loop: CASSLNLAGHTGELFF. In DNA, the CDR3 is TGTGCCAGCAGCTTAAATCTAGCGGGCCACACCGGGGAGCTGTTTTTT.

The V call is TRBV5-6, the J call TRBJ1-4; possibly TRBD1 for D (5 bases). This CDR3 is built from 15 residues. V lost 2 bases and J 6 bases, leaving 14 bases between the germline ends. Germline V gives CDR1 SGHDT, CDR2 YYEEEE. The CDR3 protein is CASSFSLGGDEKLFF. The CDR3 DNA reads as TGTGCCAGCAGCTTCTCTTTAGGAGGGGATGAAAAACTGTTTTTT.

J is TRBJ1-1 and V is TRBV7-9; 8 bases are a match to TRBD1. The CDR3 consists of 14 residues. The V and J ends lost 7 bases and 5 bases, in that order; junction bases with no gene match: 9. In germline, CDR1 is SEHNR, CDR2 FQNEAQ (reference sequence). The CDR3 DNA reads TGTGCCAGCACCAGGACAGGGCCGACGACTGAAGCTTTCTTT. The encoded protein is CASTRTGPTTEAFF.

The rearrangement links TRBV15 to TRBJ1-3; D not certain. The CDR3 covers 15 residues. Trimming removed 3 bases at V and 0 bases at J, with 9 bases between. From germline, CDR1 is LNHNV and CDR2 YYDKDF (reference sequence). CDR3 sequence: CATSSGYGSGNTIYF. CDR3 coding DNA: TGTGCCACCAGCAGTGGCTATGGCTCTGGAAACACCATATATTTT.

J is TRBJ1-1 and V is TRBV30; D gene uncertain. Looked up from germline, CDR1 is GTSNPN and CDR2 is SVGIG (reference sequence). Deletions cut 4 bases from V and 4 bases from J, with 19 bases between. CDR3 size: 15 residues. The CDR3 loop reads CAWTKEPGSGTEAFF. The DNA of the CDR3 is TGTGCCTGGACTAAAGAGCCCGGATCCGGCACTGAAGCTTTCTTT.

The chain carries TRBV5-1 and TRBJ1-4; 11 bases line up with TRBD1. V shed 4 bases, J shed 10 bases, and the junction held 9 bases outside the gene matches. Germline V gene lookup returns CDR1 SGHRS and CDR2 YFSETQ. The CDR3 length is 15 residues. The CDR3 here is CASSGGQGVSGKLFF. The CDR3 region has the DNA TGCGCCAGCAGCGGGGGACAGGGGGTCTCGGGAAAACTGTTTTTT. Looking up the rest from reference TRBV5-1 and TRBJ1-4 gives the full variable domain: KAGVTQTPRYLIKTRGQQVTLSCSPISGHRSVSWYQQTPGQGLQFLFEYFSETQRNKGNFPGRFSGRQFSNSRSEMNVSTLELGDSALYLCASSGGQGVSGKLFFGSGTQLSVL.

This clone was recorded once. The DNA for the CDR3 is TGTGCCAGCAGCTTACAAGGGCCCAATCAGCCCCAGCATTTT. This encodes CASSLQGPNQPQHF. The chain is built from TRBV7-6 and TRBJ1-5; D gene unclear. The germline V gene encodes CDR1 SGHVS and CDR2 FNYEAQ. The length of the CDR3 is 14 residues. V dropped 2 bases and J dropped 3 bases, with 8 bases sitting between them. Using reference TRBV7-6 and TRBJ1-5 for the parts outside the CDR3, the full variable domain is GAGVSQSPRYKVTKRGQDVALRCDPISGHVSLYWYRQALGQGPEFLTYFNYEAQQDKSGLPNDRFSAERPEGSISTLTIQRTEQRDSAMYRCASSLQGPNQPQHFGDGTRLSIL.

CDR3 nucleotide sequence: TGTGCCAGCAGTTCCAGACTGCGGGATGAGCAGTTCTTC. It translates to CASSSRLRDEQFF. The chain recombines TRBV27 with TRBJ2-1, with D possibly matching TRBD2 (5 bases). V lost 4 bases and J 8 bases, leaving 12 bases between the germline ends. CDR3 size: 13 residues. From germline, CDR1 is MNHEY and CDR2 SMNVEV (reference sequence).

This chain uses TRBV10-3 with TRBJ1-1, with a tentative D call TRBD1 (5 bases). This CDR3 comprises 15 residues. Germline V gene sequence: CDR1 ENHRY, CDR2 SYGVKD. The V end was cut by 3 bases, the J end by 2 bases, with 13 bases between. DNA for the CDR3: TGTGCCATCAGTGATACCGGGGGGGTTAACACTGAAGCTTTCTTT. This encodes CAISDTGGVNTEAFF.

The chain joins TRBV30 to TRBJ2-2; 7 nucleotides align to TRBD2. The CDR3 runs to 14 residues. Losses at the gene ends were 5 bases for V and 4 bases for J; bases not matched to a gene: 7. Germline loops: CDR1 GTSNPN, CDR2 SVGIG (reference sequence). This CDR3 is CAWVGGLPTGELFF. In DNA form, the CDR3 reads TGTGCCTGGGTGGGGGGGTTACCCACCGGGGAGCTGTTTTTT.

V usage is TRBV5-1 and J usage is TRBJ2-3; D may be TRBD2 (6 bases). V was cut by 6 bases and J by 2 bases, with 13 bases left in between. The CDR3 consists of 14 residues. Germline lookup yields CDR1 SGHRS and CDR2 YFSETQ. In DNA, the CDR3 is TGCGCCAGCACCCCTGGGGGGATCACAGATACGCAGTATTTT. The encoded protein is CASTPGGITDTQYF.

This chain connects TRBV5-1 to TRBJ2-5; D call uncertain. V lost 10 bases to trimming and J lost 0 bases, with 13 bases between them. Germline CDR1 reads SGHRS; CDR2 reads YFSETQ. This CDR3 has 13 amino acids. In DNA form, the CDR3 reads TGCGCCTCAAGATATGCAGACCAAGAGACCCAGTACTTC. Translated: CASRYADQETQYF.

This clone was found once. The chain couples TRBV5-1 to TRBJ1-2; TRBD1 matches 8 bases. The length of the CDR3 is 15 residues. The ends lost 0 bases at V and 4 bases at J; junction bases unmatched: 5. Per the germline V gene, CDR1 is SGHRS and CDR2 is YFSETQ. The CDR3 bases are TGCGCCAGCAGCTTGGAGACAGGGGTGAGCTATGGCTACACCTTC. Translation: CASSLETGVSYGYTF.

The gene calls are TRBV27 and TRBJ2-2; 7 bases match TRBD1. With 6 bases clipped from V and 0 bases from J, the junction kept 1 base outside the gene matches. CDR3 size: 14 residues. CDR1 MNHEY and CDR2 SMNVEV come from the germline V gene (reference sequence). As DNA, the CDR3 is TGTGCCAGCAGGGGACAGACGAACACCGGGGAGCTGTTTTTT. Its protein product is CASRGQTNTGELFF.

This clone was recorded only once. This chain uses TRBV19 with TRBJ1-5; 7 bases match TRBD1. Trimming removed 4 bases from V and 0 bases from J; junction bases left unmatched: 6. From germline, CDR1 is LNHDA and CDR2 SQIVND (reference sequence). This CDR3 has 16 residues. The CDR3 DNA reads TGTGCCAGTAGTACAACAGGGGTAGGTAGCAATCAGCCCCAGCATTTT. It specifies CASSTTGVGSNQPQHF. The complete variable domain, with remaining parts taken from reference TRBV19 and TRBJ1-5, reads DGGITQSPKYLFRKEGQNVTLSCEQNLNHDAMYWYRQDPGQGLRLIYYSQIVNDFQKGDIAEGYSVSREKKESFPLTVTSAQKNPTAFYLCASSTTGVGSNQPQHFGDGTRLSIL.

This clone was found once. The V gene is TRBV29-1, the J gene TRBJ2-5, with D unresolved. The germline V gene has CDR1 SQVTM and CDR2 ANQGSEA. The CDR3 totals 16 residues. V was cut by 1 base and J by 2 bases, with 17 bases left in between. CDR3 region: CSVEAVHTIRQETQYF. CDR3 nucleotide sequence: TGCAGCGTTGAAGCTGTCCACACAATCCGACAAGAGACCCAGTACTTC.